Each of the 11 T cell receptor beta chains below was sequenced from the same sample in a study of blood T cell repertoires in COVID-19. Using immunoSEQ multiplex PCR, the repertoire was profiled, and TCRdb retains in-frame clones only, with some absent. This table has about 86,000 clones, 80% to 85% appearing once. Sequenced material: peripheral blood. These receptors were obtained from an elderly woman with active or convalescent COVID-19.

This clone was recorded only once. J is TRBJ2-1 and V is TRBV5-6; D is undetermined. This CDR3 region has 16 residues. Germline CDR1 reads SGHDT; CDR2 reads YYEEEE. Trimming cost V 2 bases and J 4 bases, with 16 bases left between them. The CDR3 sequence: CASSLRHLQPYNEQFF. The CDR3 coding sequence is TGTGCCAGCAGCTTAAGACACCTCCAGCCATACAATGAGCAGTTCTTC.

This chain uses TRBV7-9 with TRBJ2-7, with 7 nucleotides matching TRBD1. There are 13 residues in the CDR3. Trimming removed 5 bases from V and 5 bases from J; junction bases left unmatched: 6. Germline lookup yields CDR1 SEHNR and CDR2 FQNEAQ (reference sequence). The chain's CDR3 is CASSNRDRDEQYF. The CDR3 bases are TGTGCCAGCAGCAACCGAGACAGGGACGAGCAGTACTTC.

This clone was detected only once. This chain joins TRBV7-6 and TRBJ1-1; 9 bases align to TRBD1. After removal of 4 bases from V and 0 bases from J, the junction contained 6 bases not matched to a gene. Germline V gives CDR1 SGHVS, CDR2 FNYEAQ. CDR3 size: 16 residues. CDR3 in DNA: TGTGCCAGCAGCTCCCGACAGGGGGGTATGAACACTGAAGCTTTCTTT. Its protein is CASSSRQGGMNTEAFF.

V is TRBV25-1 and J is TRBJ1-6, with a tentative D call TRBD1 (6 bases). The V and J ends lost 0 bases and 8 bases respectively, with 17 bases between them. The germline gives CDR1 MGHDK, CDR2 SYGVNS. The CDR3 runs 17 residues. The CDR3 DNA reads TGTGCCAGCAGTGAATATCTGGGCCGGGGGGCGGATTCACCCCTCCACTTT. It codes for CASSEYLGRGADSPLHF.

The genes are TRBV18 and TRBJ2-1, with no clear D. V lost 6 bases and J 4 bases, leaving 7 bases between the germline ends. CDR1 and CDR2 (germline): KGHSH, LQKENI. This CDR3 is 12 amino acids long. This chain's CDR3 is CASSPGYNEQFF. The CDR3, as DNA: TGTGCCAGCTCCCCCGGGTACAATGAGCAGTTCTTC.

With respect to this clone: The sample carries other DNA sequences with the same CDR3. V gene TRBV9 combines with J gene TRBJ2-7; 10 bases are a match to TRBD2. Germline values: CDR1 SGDLS, CDR2 YYNGEE. After removal of 3 bases from V and 2 bases from J, the junction contained 5 bases not matched to a gene. The length of the CDR3 is 15 residues. CDR3 amino acids: CASSAGLAETYEQYF. The CDR3 coding sequence is TGTGCCAGCAGCGCCGGACTAGCGGAGACCTACGAGCAGTACTTC.

The V gene is TRBV18, the J gene TRBJ1-2; tentative D call: TRBD1 (5 bases). The length of the CDR3 is 13 residues. V lost 1 base and J 8 bases, leaving 11 bases between the germline ends. Germline lookup yields CDR1 KGHSH and CDR2 LQKENI. CDR3 nucleotides: TGTGCCAGCTCACCACTGCGGGGGGGAGGCTACACCTTC. Its protein is CASSPLRGGGYTF.

The rearrangement uses TRBV4-2 and TRBJ2-3; tentatively, D is TRBD1 (5 bases). The CDR3 contains 15 residues. CDR1 is LGHNA, CDR2 YNFKEQ, per germline. V lost 1 base and J 3 bases, leaving 11 bases between the germline ends. In DNA form, the CDR3 reads TGTGCCAGCAGCCAAGTACAGGCTACGACAGATACGCAGTATTTT. It encodes CASSQVQATTDTQYF.

This clone was picked up one time. The chain has TRBV12-3 or TRBV12-4 and TRBJ2-7, with D tentatively TRBD1 (5 bases). This CDR3 contains 13 residues. V lost 3 bases and J lost 2, with 8 bases in between. The CDR3 sequence: CASSFSGTYEQYF. The CDR3 DNA is TGTGCCAGCAGTTTCTCAGGGACCTACGAGCAGTACTTC.

The rearrangement links TRBV5-6 to TRBJ1-2, with D perhaps TRBD1 (5 bases). V was pared by 5 bases and J by 4 bases, with 18 bases between. Germline V gene data show CDR1 as SGHDT and CDR2 as YYEEEE. The CDR3 has 15 residues. The CDR3 sequence is CASSLRGGGGYGYTF. CDR3 coding DNA: TGTGCCAGCAGTCTCCGGGGGGGAGGAGGCTATGGCTACACCTTC.

The chain recombines TRBV4-2 with TRBJ2-7, with 8 bases fitting TRBD1. The V gene's germline CDR1 is LGHNA and CDR2 YNFKEQ. CDR3 length: 16 amino acids. Trimming cost V 1 base and J 1 base; bases outside gene matches: 6. The CDR3 loop is CASSQGSGGYSYEQYF. The CDR3 DNA reads TGTGCCAGCAGCCAAGGGTCAGGGGGCTATTCCTACGAGCAGTACTTC.